A single sample is the source of the 32 T cell receptor beta chains below, sequenced in a study of blood T cell repertoires in COVID-19. Sequencing was performed with immunoSEQ multiplex PCR; in TCRdb, only in-frame clones are kept and a portion is missing. The profile shows 200,000 or so clones, around 84% of them singletons. The sequencing input was peripheral blood. These receptors were collected from a human donor in a cohort sampled during active COVID-19.

This chain connects TRBV6-5 to TRBJ2-7, with TRBD1 identical over 7 bases. Per germline, CDR1 MNHEY and CDR2 SVGAGI. The CDR3 has 15 residues. V trimming: 6 bases; J trimming: 0 bases; junction bases outside the gene matches: 8. The chain's CDR3 is CASSPIDRASYEQYF. The CDR3 DNA reads TGTGCCAGCAGCCCAATCGACAGGGCCTCCTACGAGCAGTACTTC.

The V and J genes are TRBV28 and TRBJ2-5; D remains ambiguous. The CDR3 length is 13 residues. Germline assignment: CDR1 MDHEN and CDR2 SYDVKM. With 2 bases removed from V and 3 bases from J, the gap between germline ends came to 7 bases. CDR3: CASSLVAEETQYF. The CDR3, as DNA: TGTGCCAGCAGTTTAGTGGCGGAAGAGACCCAGTACTTC.

J is TRBJ2-3 and V is TRBV7-2; 12 bases match TRBD2. There are 18 residues in the CDR3. Germline V lookup: CDR1 SGHTA, CDR2 FQGNSA. V was pared by 5 bases and J by 1 base, with 10 bases of the junction left unmatched. This CDR3 reads CASSPLAGGGPGTDTQYF. In nucleotides, the CDR3 is TGTGCCAGCAGCCCACTAGCGGGGGGTGGCCCCGGCACAGATACGCAGTATTTT. Together with reference TRBV7-2 and TRBJ2-3, the CDR3 gives the full variable domain: GAGVSQSPSNKVTEKGKDVELRCDPISGHTALYWYRQSLGQGLEFLIYFQGNSAPDKSGLPSDRFSAERTGGSVSTLTIQRTQQEDSAVYLCASSPLAGGGPGTDTQYFGPGTRLTVL.

Here the CDR3 DNA reads TGCAGCGTTGAGGAGTTGCAAGAGACCCAGTACTTC. It encodes CSVEELQETQYF. The rearrangement links TRBV29-1 to TRBJ2-5; D is unclear. V was clipped by 3 bases and J by 2 bases, with 7 bases between them. This CDR3 spans 12 amino acids. Per germline, CDR1 SQVTM and CDR2 ANQGSEA. Full variable domain (rest looked up from reference TRBV29-1 and TRBJ2-5): SAVISQKPSRDICQRGTSLTIQCQVDSQVTMMFWYRQQPGQSLTLIATANQGSEATYESGFVIDKFPISRPNLTFSTLTVSNMSPEDSSIYLCSVEELQETQYFGPGTRLLVL.

This clone was detected a few times. The chain joins TRBV2 to TRBJ2-7; tentative D call: TRBD1 (5 bases). This CDR3 has 13 amino acids. In germline, CDR1 is SNHLY, CDR2 FYNNEI. Trimming removed 6 bases at V and 6 bases at J, with 15 bases between. The CDR3 is CASSLQVTGEQYV. The CDR3 DNA follows: TGTGCCAGCAGCCTACAGGTTACCGGCGAGCAGTACGTC.

In its sample, this clone was seen a few times. J is TRBJ1-3 and V is TRBV6-1, with TRBD1 as a possible D gene (6 bases). With 3 bases removed from V and 5 bases from J, the gap between germline ends came to 8 bases. The CDR3 has 13 residues. CDR1 and CDR2 from the germline V gene are MNHNS and SASEGT. CDR3 in amino acids: CASSDGQRNTIYF. The CDR3 nucleotides are TGTGCCAGCAGTGACGGACAGAGAAACACCATATATTTT.

There are a few counts of this clone. The CDR3 loop reads CASSQPNSPLHF. The CDR3 DNA reads as TGTGCCAGCAGCCAACCGAATTCACCCCTCCACTTT. This rearrangement joins TRBV4-2 to TRBJ1-6; D call uncertain. This CDR3 has 12 residues. CDR1 LGHNA and CDR2 YNFKEQ come from the germline V gene. V was pared by 2 bases and J by 7 bases, with 3 bases between.

The V gene is TRBV25-1, the J gene TRBJ2-7; 10 nucleotides align to TRBD2. V dropped 6 bases and J dropped 6; count of bases not matched to a gene: 11. The CDR3 has 15 residues. Germline V lookup: CDR1 MGHDK, CDR2 SYGVNS. CDR3 residues: CASRGASGSLGEQYF. CDR3 nucleotides: TGTGCCAGCAGGGGGGCTAGCGGGAGTCTCGGCGAGCAGTACTTC.

This chain uses TRBV7-8 with TRBJ2-1; tentatively, D is TRBD2 (6 bases). The CDR3 is made up of 16 amino acids. Between the trimmed V and J ends, which lost 0 bases and 2 bases, there was a span of 11 bases. Germline CDR1 SGHVS, CDR2 FQNEAQ. CDR3 nucleotides: TGTGCCAGCAGCTTAGCCGGACTAAGGCCCTACAATGAGCAGTTCTTC. This translates into CASSLAGLRPYNEQFF.

J is TRBJ2-2 and V is TRBV19; a weak D match, TRBD1 (5 bases). The CDR3 consists of 16 residues. CDR1 LNHDA and CDR2 SQIVND come from the germline V gene (reference sequence). Between the trimmed V and J ends, which lost 4 bases and 3 bases, there was a span of 15 bases. The CDR3 coding sequence is TGTGCCAGTAGTACATCAGGGTTACGGTACACCGGGGAGCTGTTTTTT. As protein: CASSTSGLRYTGELFF.

The chain employs TRBV19 and TRBJ1-5; TRBD1 aligns across 9 bases. The germline V gene has CDR1 LNHDA and CDR2 SQIVND (reference sequence). With V trimmed by 2 bases and J by 5 bases, 10 bases remained unmatched. The CDR3 length is 17 residues. The CDR3 is CASSITGGGSGHQPQHF. Written as DNA, the CDR3 is TGTGCCAGTAGTATAACAGGGGGCGGAAGTGGCCATCAGCCCCAGCATTTT.

The rearrangement links TRBV29-1 to TRBJ2-3; 9 bases are a match to TRBD1. The CDR3 is 13 residues long. V dropped 6 bases and J dropped 3; count of bases not matched to a gene: 4. The V gene's germline CDR1 is SQVTM and CDR2 ANQGSEA. CDR3 sequence (DNA): TGCAGCGTGGGGACAGGGAGTACAGATACGCAGTATTTT. Translation: CSVGTGSTDTQYF.

The chain has TRBV6-5 and TRBJ1-3; D is unclear. CDR1 and CDR2 (germline): MNHEY, SVGAGI. The CDR3 is 14 amino acids. V was trimmed by 2 bases and J by 0 bases, leaving 5 bases between them. In DNA, the CDR3 is TGTGCCAGCAGTTACACAGTCTCTGGAAACACCATATATTTT. It translates to CASSYTVSGNTIYF.

The CDR3 reads CASSFRELYNEQFF. The CDR3 DNA follows: TGTGCCAGCAGTTTTAGAGAGTTGTACAATGAGCAGTTCTTC. The chain employs TRBV27 and TRBJ2-1; no firm D call. CDR1 is MNHEY, CDR2 SMNVEV, per germline (reference sequence). There are 14 residues in the CDR3. V was pared by 3 bases and J by 4 bases, with 10 bases between.

The chain recombines TRBV5-1 with TRBJ2-3; D is ambiguous. This CDR3 is built from 13 residues. V shed 1 base and J shed 5 bases, with 8 bases lying between them. The germline V gene encodes CDR1 SGHRS and CDR2 YFSETQ. CDR3 amino acids: CASSLSMLDTQYF. CDR3 DNA sequence: TGCGCCAGCAGCTTGTCTATGTTAGATACGCAGTATTTT.

The V call is TRBV5-6, the J call TRBJ2-7; possible D gene TRBD2, 5 bases. Trimming shortened V by 0 bases and J by 0 bases, and 10 bases separated the two germline ends. This CDR3 region has 15 residues. Germline assignment: CDR1 SGHDT and CDR2 YYEEEE. The CDR3 DNA sequence: TGTGCCAGCAGCTTGGGGACTGCATACTCCTACGAGCAGTACGTC. Translating gives CASSLGTAYSYEQYV.

The chain employs TRBV28 and TRBJ2-1, with D possibly matching TRBD2 (5 bases). Germline values: CDR1 MDHEN, CDR2 SYDVKM. The CDR3 sequence is 13 residues long. Trimming cost V 6 bases and J 6 bases, with 12 bases left between them. The CDR3 sequence is CASRLPLVNEQFF. The CDR3, as DNA: TGTGCCAGCAGACTCCCACTAGTCAATGAGCAGTTCTTC. The full variable domain, with the rest looked up from reference TRBV28 and TRBJ2-1, is DVKVTQSSRYLVKRTGEKVFLECVQDMDHENMFWYRQDPGLGLRLIYFSYDVKMKEKGDIPEGYSVSREKKERFSLILESASTNQTSMYLCASRLPLVNEQFFGPGTRLTVL.

The chain recombines TRBV28 with TRBJ1-2; D is possibly TRBD1 (5 bases). Looked up from germline, CDR1 is MDHEN and CDR2 is SYDVKM. Between the trimmed V and J ends, which lost 2 bases and 4 bases, there was a span of 17 bases. The CDR3 is made up of 16 amino acids. The CDR3 DNA reads TGTGCCAGCAGTTTAGATTTAGGAGGGGCGTTCTATGGCTACACCTTC. Its protein product is CASSLDLGGAFYGYTF.

The rearrangement joins TRBV3-1 (or the pseudogene TRBV3-2) to TRBJ1-6, with 7 bases that match TRBD1. The CDR3 length is 16 residues. Germline CDR1 is LGHDT and CDR2 is YNNKEL (reference sequence). The V gene end was trimmed by 5 bases and the J gene end by 9 bases; junction bases not matched to a gene: 13. The CDR3 loop is CASSNDRVRLSSPLHF. The CDR3 bases are TGTGCCAGCAGCAACGACAGGGTTCGTTTGAGTTCACCCCTCCACTTT.

The CDR3 sequence is CASTGSGGRGTGELFF. The CDR3 DNA reads as TGTGCCAGCACGGGTAGCGGGGGCAGAGGGACCGGGGAGCTGTTTTTT. V and J are TRBV7-9 and TRBJ2-2; the match to TRBD2 covers 9 bases. The length of the CDR3 is 16 residues. Germline V gene lookup returns CDR1 SEHNR and CDR2 FQNEAQ (reference sequence). J was trimmed by 5 bases and V by 7 bases; bases with no gene match: 11. Combining the CDR3 with reference TRBV7-9 and TRBJ2-2 gives the whole variable domain DTGVSQNPRHKITKRGQNVTFRCDPISEHNRLYWYRQTLGQGPEFLTYFQNEAQLEKSRLLSDRFSAERPKGSFSTLEIQRTEQGDSAMYLCASTGSGGRGTGELFFGEGSRLTVL.

The rearrangement links TRBV7-9 to TRBJ2-2, with D tentatively TRBD2 (5 bases). V gave up 3 bases and J gave up 5 bases, with 19 bases separating them. Germline CDR1 and CDR2: SEHNR and FQNEAQ (reference sequence). The CDR3 runs 17 residues. The chain's CDR3 is CASSFAKGGAGTGELFF. The CDR3 DNA sequence: TGTGCCAGCAGCTTTGCCAAAGGAGGAGCCGGGACCGGGGAGCTGTTTTTT.

This chain connects TRBV5-1 to TRBJ2-7; 7 positions match TRBD2. Germline-derived CDR1 and CDR2 are SGHRS and YFSETQ. J lost 2 bases, V lost 4 bases, and 9 bases had no gene match. This CDR3 region has 15 residues. The CDR3 bases are TGCGCCAGCAGCGATGGCGGGAGCGACCCCTACGAGCAGTACTTC. It translates to CASSDGGSDPYEQYF.

V and J are TRBV7-9 and TRBJ1-4, with D tentatively TRBD1 (6 bases). Trimming pared 5 bases from V and 8 bases from J, leaving 18 bases between. The CDR3 runs to 15 residues. Germline V CDR1 and CDR2: SEHNR, FQNEAQ (reference sequence). CDR3 protein: CASSPGLGAREKLFF. In DNA, the CDR3 is TGTGCCAGCAGCCCAGGGTTGGGGGCGAGGGAAAAACTGTTTTTT.

The chain carries TRBV29-1 and TRBJ2-7, with a weak D call TRBD1 (6 bases). CDR1 is SQVTM, CDR2 ANQGSEA, per germline. This CDR3 spans 15 amino acids. V lost 0 bases, J lost 2 bases, and 14 bases lay in between. CDR3 sequence reads: CSVEDPETGAYEQYF. DNA for the CDR3: TGCAGCGTTGAAGATCCAGAGACAGGAGCCTACGAGCAGTACTTC.

This clone has only a few counts. The chain employs TRBV19 and TRBJ2-2; 8 bases match TRBD2. There are 16 residues in the CDR3. CDR1 and CDR2 from the germline V gene are LNHDA and SQIVND (reference sequence). V shed 4 bases, J shed 9 bases, and the junction held 13 bases outside the gene matches. The CDR3 reads CASSSVVGRAPRELFF. The CDR3 bases are TGTGCCAGTAGTAGTGTTGTCGGGAGGGCCCCCCGGGAGCTGTTTTTT.

The genes are TRBV9 and TRBJ2-2, with TRBD2 identical over 9 bases. Germline V gene lookup returns CDR1 SGDLS and CDR2 YYNGEE. V shed 7 bases, J shed 0 bases, and the junction held 10 bases outside the gene matches. There are 17 residues in the CDR3. The DNA for the CDR3 is TGTGCCAGCGGGGGGCTAGCGGGGCACTCGAACACCGGGGAGCTGTTTTTT. Translated, it gives CASGGLAGHSNTGELFF.

In its sample, this clone was seen a few times. The J gene is TRBJ1-1, the V gene TRBV19; 9 bases are a match to TRBD1. The CDR3 covers 13 residues. Germline CDR1 and CDR2: LNHDA and SQIVND (reference sequence). Losses at the gene ends were 7 bases for V and 11 bases for J; bases not matched to a gene: 11. The CDR3, as DNA: TGTGCCAGTAATCCCGGGACAGGGTCTCGCGCTTTCTTT. It is translated as CASNPGTGSRAFF. Filled out from reference TRBV19 and TRBJ1-1, the complete variable domain reads DGGITQSPKYLFRKEGQNVTLSCEQNLNHDAMYWYRQDPGQGLRLIYYSQIVNDFQKGDIAEGYSVSREKKESFPLTVTSAQKNPTAFYLCASNPGTGSRAFFGQGTRLTVV.

The chain recombines TRBV7-8 with TRBJ2-7; 7 positions match TRBD2. This CDR3 has 14 amino acids. CDR1 and CDR2 (germline): SGHVS, FQNEAQ. Trimming at V came to 3 bases and at J to 6 bases, leaving 8 bases not matched to a gene. CDR3 bases: TGTGCCAGCAGCTTTGCGGGAGAGGGAGTCGAGCAGTACTTC. Translation gives CASSFAGEGVEQYF. The whole variable domain, filled in from reference TRBV7-8 and TRBJ2-7, reads GAGVSQSPRYKVAKRGQDVALRCDPISGHVSLFWYQQALGQGPEFLTYFQNEAQLDKSGLPSDRFFAERPEGSVSTLKIQRTQQEDSAVYLCASSFAGEGVEQYFGPGTRLTVT.

The chain recombines TRBV7-9 with TRBJ2-2; the match to TRBD1 covers 7 bases. The CDR3 has 14 residues. The trim removed 5 bases at V and 6 bases at J, leaving 6 bases unmatched. Germline V CDR1 and CDR2: SEHNR, FQNEAQ (reference sequence). The CDR3 is CASSPGQDAGELFF. The CDR3 nucleotides read TGTGCCAGCAGCCCCGGACAGGACGCCGGGGAGCTGTTTTTT.

V and J are TRBV4-1 and TRBJ1-2; D remains ambiguous. Trimming stripped 0 bases from V and 7 bases from J, with 15 bases between. Germline V CDR1 and CDR2: MGHRA, YSYEKL. There are 15 residues in the CDR3. Here the CDR3 reads CASSQDSELVRGYTF. In nucleotides, the CDR3 is TGCGCCAGCAGCCAAGATTCAGAATTGGTTCGTGGCTACACCTTC.

This rearrangement joins TRBV19 to TRBJ1-2; 7 nucleotides match TRBD1. The J segment lost 8 bases and the V segment lost 10 bases, leaving 13 bases of the junction unmatched. Germline V gene lookup returns CDR1 LNHDA and CDR2 SQIVND (reference sequence). CDR3 size: 13 residues. The CDR3, as DNA: TGTGCCACCGAAGACAGGGATGTTGAAGGCTACACCTTC. The encoded protein is CATEDRDVEGYTF.

The rearrangement links TRBV5-8 to TRBJ2-5, with 7 bases aligning to TRBD2. V was clipped by 4 bases and J by 0 bases; unmatched bases: 0. There are 13 residues in the CDR3. Germline CDR1 SGHTS, CDR2 YDEGEE. CDR3 loop: CASSRGDQETQYF. CDR3 DNA: TGTGCCAGCAGCCGGGGGGACCAAGAGACCCAGTACTTC.